The sequence of this TCR beta chain was determined in a study of a mutant IDH1 vaccine in newly diagnosed glioma. Trimming stripped 4 bases from V and 6 bases from J, with 13 bases between. The V gene's germline CDR1 is SGHDT and CDR2 YYEEEE. CDR3 size: 14 residues. Regarding time point: week 11, during vaccination. A 20-mer mutant IDH1 peptide at 300 ug was injected subcutaneously with topical imiquimod. In the case of this clone: The antigen remains undetermined.

This table comes from immunoSEQ multiplex PCR, and its TCRdb copy is limited to in-frame clones, with some not included. In the table there are around 100,000 clones, 75% to 90% of which are singletons. Material: PBMCs, obtained from a glioma patient whose treatment included an IDH1 peptide vaccine. V and J are TRBV5-6 and TRBJ2-2; either TRBD1 or TRBD2 may fit D (5 bases each). The TCR sequence derives from a woman between 50 and 59 years old with glioma. The CDR3, as DNA: TGTGCCAGCAGCCCCTCAGGGCGGGCCGGGGAGCTGTTTTTT. It yields the protein CASSPSGRAGELFF.